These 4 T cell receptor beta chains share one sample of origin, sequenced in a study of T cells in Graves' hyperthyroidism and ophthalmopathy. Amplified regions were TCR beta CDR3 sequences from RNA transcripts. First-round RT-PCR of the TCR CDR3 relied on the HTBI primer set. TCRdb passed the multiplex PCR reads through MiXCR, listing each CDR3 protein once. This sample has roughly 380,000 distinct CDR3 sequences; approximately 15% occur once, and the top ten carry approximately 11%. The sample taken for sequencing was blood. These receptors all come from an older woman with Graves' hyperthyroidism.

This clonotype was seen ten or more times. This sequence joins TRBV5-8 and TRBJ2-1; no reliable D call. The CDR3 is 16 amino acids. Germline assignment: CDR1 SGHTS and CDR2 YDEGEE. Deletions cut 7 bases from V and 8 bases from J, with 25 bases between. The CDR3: CASVLATGRLWDEQFF. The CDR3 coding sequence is TGTGCCAGCGTACTGGCGACTGGTCGCCTTTGGGATGAGCAGTTCTTC.

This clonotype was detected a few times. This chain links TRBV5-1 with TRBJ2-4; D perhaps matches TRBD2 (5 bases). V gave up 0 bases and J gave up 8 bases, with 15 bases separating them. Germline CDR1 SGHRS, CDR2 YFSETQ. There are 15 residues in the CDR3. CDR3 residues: CASSLGRTLGDIQYF. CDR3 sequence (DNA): TGCGCCAGCAGCTTGGGACGGACTCTTGGGGACATTCAGTACTTC.

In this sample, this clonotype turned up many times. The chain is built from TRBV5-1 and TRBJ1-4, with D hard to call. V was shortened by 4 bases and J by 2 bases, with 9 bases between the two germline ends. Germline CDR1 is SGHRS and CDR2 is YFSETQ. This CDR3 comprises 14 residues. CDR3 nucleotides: TGCGCCAGCAGCCTCGACCCCACTAATGAAAAACTGTTTTTT. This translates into CASSLDPTNEKLFF.

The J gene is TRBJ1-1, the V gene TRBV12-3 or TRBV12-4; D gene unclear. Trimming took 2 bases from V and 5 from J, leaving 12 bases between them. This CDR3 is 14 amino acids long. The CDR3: CASSLRQIGTEAFF. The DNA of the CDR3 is TGTGCCAGCAGTTTACGGCAAATAGGGACTGAAGCTTTCTTT.